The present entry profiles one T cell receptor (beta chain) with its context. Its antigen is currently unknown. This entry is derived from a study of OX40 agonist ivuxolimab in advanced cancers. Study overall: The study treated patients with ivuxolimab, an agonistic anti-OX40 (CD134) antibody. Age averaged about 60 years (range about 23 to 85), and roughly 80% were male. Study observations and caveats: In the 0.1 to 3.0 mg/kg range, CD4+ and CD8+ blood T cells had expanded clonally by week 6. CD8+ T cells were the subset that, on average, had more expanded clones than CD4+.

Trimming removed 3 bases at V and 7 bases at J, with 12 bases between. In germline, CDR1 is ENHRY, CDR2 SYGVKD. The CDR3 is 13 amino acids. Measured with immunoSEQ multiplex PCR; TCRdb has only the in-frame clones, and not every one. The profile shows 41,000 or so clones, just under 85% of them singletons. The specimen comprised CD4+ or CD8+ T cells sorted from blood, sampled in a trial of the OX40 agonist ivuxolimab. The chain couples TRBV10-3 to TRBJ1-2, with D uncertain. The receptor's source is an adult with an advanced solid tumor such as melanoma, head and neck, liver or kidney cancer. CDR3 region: CAISDATAGGYTF. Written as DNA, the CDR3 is TGTGCCATCAGTGATGCCACAGCAGGTGGCTACACCTTC.